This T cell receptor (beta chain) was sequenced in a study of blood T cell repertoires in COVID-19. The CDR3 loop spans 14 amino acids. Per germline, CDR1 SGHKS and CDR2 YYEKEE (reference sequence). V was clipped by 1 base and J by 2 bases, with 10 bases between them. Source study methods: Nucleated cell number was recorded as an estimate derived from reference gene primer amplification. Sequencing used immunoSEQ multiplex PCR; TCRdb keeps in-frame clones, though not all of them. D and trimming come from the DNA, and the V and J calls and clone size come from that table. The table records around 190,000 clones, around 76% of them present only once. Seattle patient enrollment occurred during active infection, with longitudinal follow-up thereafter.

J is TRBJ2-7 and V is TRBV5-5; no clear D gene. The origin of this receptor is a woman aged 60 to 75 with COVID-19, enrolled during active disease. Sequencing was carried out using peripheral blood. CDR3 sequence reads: CASSLSQVAYEQYV. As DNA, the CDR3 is TGTGCCAGCAGCTTGAGTCAGGTTGCCTACGAGCAGTACGTC.